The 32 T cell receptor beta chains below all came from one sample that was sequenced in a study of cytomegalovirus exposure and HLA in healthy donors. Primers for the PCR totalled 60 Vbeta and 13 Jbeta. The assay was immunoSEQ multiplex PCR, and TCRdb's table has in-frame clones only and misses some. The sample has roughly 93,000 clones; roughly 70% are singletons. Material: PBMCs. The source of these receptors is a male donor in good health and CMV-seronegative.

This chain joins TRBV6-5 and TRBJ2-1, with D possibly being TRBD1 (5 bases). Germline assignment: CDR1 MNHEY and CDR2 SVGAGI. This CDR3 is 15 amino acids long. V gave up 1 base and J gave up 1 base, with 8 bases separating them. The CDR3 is CASSYLDSSYNEQFF. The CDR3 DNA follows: TGTGCCAGCAGTTACTTAGACAGTTCCTACAATGAGCAGTTCTTC.

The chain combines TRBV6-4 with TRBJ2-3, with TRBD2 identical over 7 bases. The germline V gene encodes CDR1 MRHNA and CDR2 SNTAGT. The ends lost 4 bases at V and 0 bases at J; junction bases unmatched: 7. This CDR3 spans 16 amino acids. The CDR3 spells CASSGLASTSTDTQYF. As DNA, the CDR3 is TGTGCCAGCAGTGGACTAGCATCAACTAGCACAGATACGCAGTATTTT.

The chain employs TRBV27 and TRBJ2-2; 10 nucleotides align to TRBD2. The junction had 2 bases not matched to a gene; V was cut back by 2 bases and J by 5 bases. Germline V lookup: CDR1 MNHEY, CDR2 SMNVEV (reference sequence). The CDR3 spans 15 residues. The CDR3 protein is CASSLLAGVTGELFF. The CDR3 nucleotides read TGTGCCAGCAGTTTACTAGCGGGAGTAACCGGGGAGCTGTTTTTT.

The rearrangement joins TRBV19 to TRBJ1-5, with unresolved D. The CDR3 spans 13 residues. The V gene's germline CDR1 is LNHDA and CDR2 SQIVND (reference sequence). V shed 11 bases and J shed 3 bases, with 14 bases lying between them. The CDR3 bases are TGTGCCCCGAGTGGAGATCTCAATCAGCCCCAGCATTTT. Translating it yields CAPSGDLNQPQHF.

The chain's CDR3 is CASSQDLAGGSTDTQYF. The CDR3 coding sequence is TGCGCCAGCAGCCAAGATCTCGCGGGAGGGAGTACAGATACGCAGTATTTT. This chain joins TRBV4-3 and TRBJ2-3, with 9 bases fitting TRBD2. The CDR3 contains 17 residues. With V trimmed by 0 bases and J by 3 bases, 7 bases remained unmatched. Germline lookup yields CDR1 LGHNA and CDR2 YSLEER.

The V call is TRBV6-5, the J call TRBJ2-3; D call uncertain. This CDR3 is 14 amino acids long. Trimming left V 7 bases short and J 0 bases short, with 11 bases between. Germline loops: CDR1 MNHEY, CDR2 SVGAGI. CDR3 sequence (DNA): TGTGCCAGCACCGCACTCTCTAGCACAGATACGCAGTATTTT. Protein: CASTALSSTDTQYF.

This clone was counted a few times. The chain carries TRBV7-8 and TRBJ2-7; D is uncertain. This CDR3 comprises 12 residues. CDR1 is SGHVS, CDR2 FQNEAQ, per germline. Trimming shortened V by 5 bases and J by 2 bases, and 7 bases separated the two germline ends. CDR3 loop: CASSQQTYEQYF. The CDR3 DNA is TGTGCCAGCAGCCAACAAACCTACGAGCAGTACTTC. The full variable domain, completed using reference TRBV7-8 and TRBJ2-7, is GAGVSQSPRYKVAKRGQDVALRCDPISGHVSLFWYQQALGQGPEFLTYFQNEAQLDKSGLPSDRFFAERPEGSVSTLKIQRTQQEDSAVYLCASSQQTYEQYFGPGTRLTVT.

The CDR3 is CASSFGRHHLDTQYF. The DNA for the CDR3 is TGTGCCAGCAGCTTTGGGCGACATCATTTGGATACGCAGTATTTT. The V gene is TRBV12-1, the J gene TRBJ2-3; TRBD1, the table's D call, was not compared with the DNA. TRBV12-1 is assigned pseudogene status. The CDR3 is 15 amino acids.

The CDR3 DNA reads as TGTGCCAGCAGTTACGCGTCTTTAAGCTCCTACAATGAGCAGTTCTTC. Translation: CASSYASLSSYNEQFF. The gene calls are TRBV6-5 and TRBJ2-1, with D uncertain. CDR3 length: 16 residues. V was pared by 2 bases and J by 0 bases, with 11 bases between. The germline CDR1 and CDR2 sequences are MNHEY and SVGAGI.

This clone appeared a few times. The CDR3 region is CASSSAGTGGGNSPLHF. The CDR3 DNA reads as TGTGCCAGCAGCTCAGCGGGAACAGGGGGCGGTAATTCACCCCTCCACTTT. This chain links TRBV7-8 with TRBJ1-6; 9 bases fit TRBD1. Per the germline V gene, CDR1 is SGHVS and CDR2 is FQNEAQ. This CDR3 is 17 amino acids long. With V trimmed by 4 bases and J by 6 bases, 10 bases remained unmatched.

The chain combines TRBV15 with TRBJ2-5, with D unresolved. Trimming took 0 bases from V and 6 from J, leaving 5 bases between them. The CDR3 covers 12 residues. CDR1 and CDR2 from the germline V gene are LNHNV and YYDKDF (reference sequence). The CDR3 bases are TGTGCCACCAGCAGAGATAGCCAGACCCAGTACTTC. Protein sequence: CATSRDSQTQYF.

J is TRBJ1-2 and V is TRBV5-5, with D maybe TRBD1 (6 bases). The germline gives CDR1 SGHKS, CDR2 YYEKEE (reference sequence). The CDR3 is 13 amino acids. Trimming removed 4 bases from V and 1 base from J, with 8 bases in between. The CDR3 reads CASSDRLNYGYTF. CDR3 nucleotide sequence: TGTGCCAGCAGCGACAGGCTTAACTATGGCTACACCTTC.

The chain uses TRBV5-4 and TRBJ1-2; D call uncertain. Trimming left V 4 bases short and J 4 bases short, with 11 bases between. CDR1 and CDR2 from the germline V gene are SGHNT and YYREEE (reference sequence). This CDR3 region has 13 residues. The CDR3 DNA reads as TGTGCCAGCAGCGCCCTAGCGGGCTATGGCTACACCTTC. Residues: CASSALAGYGYTF.

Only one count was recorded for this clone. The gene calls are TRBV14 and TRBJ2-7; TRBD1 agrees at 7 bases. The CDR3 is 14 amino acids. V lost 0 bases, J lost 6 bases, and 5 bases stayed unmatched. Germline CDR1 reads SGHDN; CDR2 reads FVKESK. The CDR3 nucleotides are TGTGCCAGCAGCCAAGATTTAACAGGGGTCGAGCAGTACTTC. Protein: CASSQDLTGVEQYF.

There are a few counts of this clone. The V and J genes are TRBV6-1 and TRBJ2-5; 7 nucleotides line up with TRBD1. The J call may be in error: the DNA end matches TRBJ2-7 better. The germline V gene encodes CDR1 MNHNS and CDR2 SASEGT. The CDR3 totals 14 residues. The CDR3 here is CASKGSQGVYEQYF. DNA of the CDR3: TGTGCCAGCAAAGGGTCCCAGGGGGTCTACGAGCAGTACTTC.

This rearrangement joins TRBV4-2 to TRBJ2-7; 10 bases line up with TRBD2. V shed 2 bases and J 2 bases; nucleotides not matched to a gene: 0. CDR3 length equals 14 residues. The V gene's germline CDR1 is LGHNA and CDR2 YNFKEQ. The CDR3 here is CASSQLAGAYEQYF. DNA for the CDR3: TGTGCCAGCAGCCAACTAGCGGGAGCCTACGAGCAGTACTTC.

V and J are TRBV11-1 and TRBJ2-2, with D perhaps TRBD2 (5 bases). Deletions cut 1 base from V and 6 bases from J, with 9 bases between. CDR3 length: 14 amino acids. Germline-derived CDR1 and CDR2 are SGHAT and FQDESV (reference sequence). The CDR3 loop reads CASSLGGAAGELFF. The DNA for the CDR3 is TGTGCCAGCAGCTTAGGGGGAGCCGCCGGGGAGCTGTTTTTT.

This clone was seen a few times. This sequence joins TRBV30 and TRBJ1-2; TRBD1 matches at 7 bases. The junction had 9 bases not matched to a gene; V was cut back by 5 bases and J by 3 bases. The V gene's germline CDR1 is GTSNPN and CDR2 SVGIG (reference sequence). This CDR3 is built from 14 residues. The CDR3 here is CAWGGTANYYGYTF. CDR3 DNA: TGTGCCTGGGGGGGGACAGCAAACTACTATGGCTACACCTTC.

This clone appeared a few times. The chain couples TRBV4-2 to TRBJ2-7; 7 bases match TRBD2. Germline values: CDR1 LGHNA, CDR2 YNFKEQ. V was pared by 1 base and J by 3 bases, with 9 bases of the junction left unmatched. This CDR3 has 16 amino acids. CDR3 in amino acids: CASSQAGLGIGYEQYF. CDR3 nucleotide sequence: TGTGCCAGCAGCCAAGCAGGACTAGGGATTGGCTACGAGCAGTACTTC.

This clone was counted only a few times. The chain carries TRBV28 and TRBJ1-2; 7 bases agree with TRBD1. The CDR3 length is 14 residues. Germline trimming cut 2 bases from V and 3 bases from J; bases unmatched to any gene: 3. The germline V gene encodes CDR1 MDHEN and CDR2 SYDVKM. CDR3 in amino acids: CASSLVGTDYGYTF. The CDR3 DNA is TGTGCCAGCAGTTTAGTTGGGACAGACTATGGCTACACCTTC.

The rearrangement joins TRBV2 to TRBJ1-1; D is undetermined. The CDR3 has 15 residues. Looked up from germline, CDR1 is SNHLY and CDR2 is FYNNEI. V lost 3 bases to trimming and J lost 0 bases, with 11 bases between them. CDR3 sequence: CASSEVKNLNTEAFF. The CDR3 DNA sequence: TGTGCCAGCAGTGAGGTTAAGAACTTGAACACTGAAGCTTTCTTT.

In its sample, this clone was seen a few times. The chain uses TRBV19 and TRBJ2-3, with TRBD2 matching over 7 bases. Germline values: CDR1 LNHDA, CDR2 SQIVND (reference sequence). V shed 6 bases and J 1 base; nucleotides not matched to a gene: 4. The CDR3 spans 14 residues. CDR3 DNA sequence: TGTGCCAGTAGGGCTAGCGGTCGCACAGATACGCAGTATTTT. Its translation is CASRASGRTDTQYF.

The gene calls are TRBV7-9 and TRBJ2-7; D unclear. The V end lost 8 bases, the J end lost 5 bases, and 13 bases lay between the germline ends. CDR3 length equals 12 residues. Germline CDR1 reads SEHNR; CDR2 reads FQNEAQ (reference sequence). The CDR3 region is CASQGGAHEQYF. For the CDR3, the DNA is TGTGCCAGCCAAGGCGGCGCCCACGAGCAGTACTTC.

CDR3: CSVEGRAGVLETQYF. The CDR3 DNA reads as TGCAGCGTTGAAGGCAGAGCGGGAGTTTTAGAGACCCAGTACTTC. V is TRBV29-1 and J is TRBJ2-5; 8 bases are a match to TRBD2. With 1 base clipped from V and 4 bases from J, the junction kept 8 bases outside the gene matches. Germline assignment: CDR1 SQVTM and CDR2 ANQGSEA. The CDR3 has 15 amino acids.

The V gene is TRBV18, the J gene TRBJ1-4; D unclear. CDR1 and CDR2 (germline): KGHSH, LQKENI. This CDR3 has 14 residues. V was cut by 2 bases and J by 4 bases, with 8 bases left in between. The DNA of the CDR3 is TGTGCCAGCTCACCATCGGGAGGTAATGAAAAACTGTTTTTT. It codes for CASSPSGGNEKLFF.

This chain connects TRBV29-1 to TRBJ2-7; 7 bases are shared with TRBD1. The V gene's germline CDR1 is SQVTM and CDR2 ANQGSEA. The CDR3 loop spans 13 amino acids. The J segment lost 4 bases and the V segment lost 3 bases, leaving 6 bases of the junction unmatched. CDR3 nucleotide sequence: TGCAGCGTTGAGAAAGCGACAGGGTACGAGCAGTACTTC. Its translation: CSVEKATGYEQYF.

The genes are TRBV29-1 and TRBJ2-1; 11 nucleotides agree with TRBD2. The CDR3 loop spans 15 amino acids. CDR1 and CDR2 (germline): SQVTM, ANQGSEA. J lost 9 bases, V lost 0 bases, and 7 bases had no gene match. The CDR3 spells CSVEELAGGDGEQFF. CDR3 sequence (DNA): TGCAGCGTTGAAGAGTTAGCGGGAGGGGACGGTGAGCAGTTCTTC.

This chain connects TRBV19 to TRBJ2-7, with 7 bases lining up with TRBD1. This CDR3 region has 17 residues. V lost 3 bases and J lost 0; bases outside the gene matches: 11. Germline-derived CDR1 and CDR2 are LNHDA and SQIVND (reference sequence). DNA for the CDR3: TGTGCCAGTAGTATTTTTTTCGGGACAGCGAGCTCCTACGAGCAGTACTTC. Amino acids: CASSIFFGTASSYEQYF.

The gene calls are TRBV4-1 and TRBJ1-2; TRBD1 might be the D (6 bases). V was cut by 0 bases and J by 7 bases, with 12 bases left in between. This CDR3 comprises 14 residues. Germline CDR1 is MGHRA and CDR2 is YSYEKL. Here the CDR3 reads CASSQDWGGLGYTF. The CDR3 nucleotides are TGCGCCAGCAGCCAAGATTGGGGGGGCCTTGGCTACACCTTC.

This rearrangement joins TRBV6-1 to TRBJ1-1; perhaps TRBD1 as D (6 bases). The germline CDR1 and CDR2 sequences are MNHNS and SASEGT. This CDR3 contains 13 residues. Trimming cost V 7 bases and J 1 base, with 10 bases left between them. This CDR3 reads CASTTGQNTEAFF. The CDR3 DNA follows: TGTGCCAGCACAACGGGACAGAACACTGAAGCTTTCTTT.

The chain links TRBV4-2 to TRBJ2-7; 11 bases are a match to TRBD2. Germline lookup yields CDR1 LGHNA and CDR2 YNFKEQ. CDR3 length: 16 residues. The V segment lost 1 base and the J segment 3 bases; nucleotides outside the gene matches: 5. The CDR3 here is CASSQVPLAGDYEQYF. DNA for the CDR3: TGTGCCAGCAGCCAAGTTCCACTAGCGGGAGACTACGAGCAGTACTTC.

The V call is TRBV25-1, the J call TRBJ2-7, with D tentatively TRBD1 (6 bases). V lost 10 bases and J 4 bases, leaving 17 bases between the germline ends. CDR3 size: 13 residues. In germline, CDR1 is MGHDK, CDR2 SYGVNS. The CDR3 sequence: CATQGQGKYEQYF. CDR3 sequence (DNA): TGTGCCACCCAAGGGCAGGGGAAGTACGAGCAGTACTTC.